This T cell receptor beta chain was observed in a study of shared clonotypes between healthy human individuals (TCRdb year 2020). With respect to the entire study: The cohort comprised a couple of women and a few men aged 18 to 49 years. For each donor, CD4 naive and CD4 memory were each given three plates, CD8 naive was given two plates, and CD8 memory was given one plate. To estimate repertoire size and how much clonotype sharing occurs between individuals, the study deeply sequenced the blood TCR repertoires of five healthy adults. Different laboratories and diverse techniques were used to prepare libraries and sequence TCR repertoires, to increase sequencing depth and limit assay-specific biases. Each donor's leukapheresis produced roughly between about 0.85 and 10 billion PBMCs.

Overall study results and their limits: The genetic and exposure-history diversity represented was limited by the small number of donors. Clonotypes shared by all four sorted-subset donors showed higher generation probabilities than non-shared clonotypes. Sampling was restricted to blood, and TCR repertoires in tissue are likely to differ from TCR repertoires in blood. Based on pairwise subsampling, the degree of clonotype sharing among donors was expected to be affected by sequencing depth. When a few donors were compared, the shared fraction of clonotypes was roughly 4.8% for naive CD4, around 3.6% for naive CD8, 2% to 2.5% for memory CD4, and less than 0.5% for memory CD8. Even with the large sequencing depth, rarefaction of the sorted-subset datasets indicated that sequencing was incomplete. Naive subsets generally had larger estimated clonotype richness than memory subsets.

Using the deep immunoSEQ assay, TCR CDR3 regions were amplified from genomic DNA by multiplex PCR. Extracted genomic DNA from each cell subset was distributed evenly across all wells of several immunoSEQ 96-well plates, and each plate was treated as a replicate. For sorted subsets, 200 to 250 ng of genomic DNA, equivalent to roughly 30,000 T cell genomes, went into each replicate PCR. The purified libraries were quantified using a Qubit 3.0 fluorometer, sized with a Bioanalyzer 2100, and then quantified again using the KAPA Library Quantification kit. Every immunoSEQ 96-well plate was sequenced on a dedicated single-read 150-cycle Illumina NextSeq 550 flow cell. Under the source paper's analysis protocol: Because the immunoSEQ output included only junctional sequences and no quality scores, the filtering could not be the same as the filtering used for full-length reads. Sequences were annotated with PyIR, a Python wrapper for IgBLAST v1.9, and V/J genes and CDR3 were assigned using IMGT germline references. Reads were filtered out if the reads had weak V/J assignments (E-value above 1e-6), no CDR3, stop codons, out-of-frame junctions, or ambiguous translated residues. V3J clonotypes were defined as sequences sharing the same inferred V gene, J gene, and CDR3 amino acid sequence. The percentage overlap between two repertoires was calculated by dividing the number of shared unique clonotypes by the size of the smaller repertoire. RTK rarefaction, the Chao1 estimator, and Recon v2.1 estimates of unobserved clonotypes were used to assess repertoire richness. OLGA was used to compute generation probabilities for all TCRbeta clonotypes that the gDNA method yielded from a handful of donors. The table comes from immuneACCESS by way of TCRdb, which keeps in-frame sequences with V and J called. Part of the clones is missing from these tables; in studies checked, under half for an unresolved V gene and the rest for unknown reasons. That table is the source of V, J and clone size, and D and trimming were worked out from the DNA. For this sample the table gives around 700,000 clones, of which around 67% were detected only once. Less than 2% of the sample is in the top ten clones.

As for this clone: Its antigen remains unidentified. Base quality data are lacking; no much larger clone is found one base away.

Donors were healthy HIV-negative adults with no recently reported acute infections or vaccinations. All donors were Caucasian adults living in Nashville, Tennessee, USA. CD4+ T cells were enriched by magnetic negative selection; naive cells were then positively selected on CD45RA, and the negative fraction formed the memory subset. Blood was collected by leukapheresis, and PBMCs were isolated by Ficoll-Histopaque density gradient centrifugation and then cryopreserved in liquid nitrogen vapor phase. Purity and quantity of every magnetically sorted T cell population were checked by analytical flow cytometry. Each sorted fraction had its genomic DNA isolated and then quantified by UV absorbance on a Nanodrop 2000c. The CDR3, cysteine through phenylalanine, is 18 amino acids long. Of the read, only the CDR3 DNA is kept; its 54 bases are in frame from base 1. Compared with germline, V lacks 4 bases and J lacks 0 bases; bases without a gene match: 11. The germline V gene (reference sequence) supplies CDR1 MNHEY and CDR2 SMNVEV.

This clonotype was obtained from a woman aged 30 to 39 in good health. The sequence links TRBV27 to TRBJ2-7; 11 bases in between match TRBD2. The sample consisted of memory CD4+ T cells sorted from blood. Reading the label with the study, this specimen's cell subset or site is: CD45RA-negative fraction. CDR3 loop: CASSSVPPGTSGSYEQYF. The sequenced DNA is TGTGCCAGCAGTTCCGTTCCCCCCGGGACTAGCGGCTCCTACGAGCAGTACTTC.